This TCR beta chain was sequenced in a study of HIV-infected patients and healthy controls. cDNA was made from approximately 0.55 ug RNA using alpha and beta constant primers. Using multiplexing indices, alpha and beta chain libraries were generated apart by chain-specific third strand synthesis. A 12-nucleotide barcode per molecule came from two concatenated random hexamers added pre-amplification. TCRdb used MiXCR to reprocess the 5' RACE reads, holding one entry per CDR3 protein. In the table there are 8,000 to 10,000 distinct CDR3 sequences, 5.5% to 6% of which are singletons. All unsorted peripheral T cells were captured because whole blood was used without fractionation. This clonotype was counted many times. Antigen specificity is unknown. Study-wide results and limits: Healthy controls carried many MAIT alpha-chain CDR3s, while HIV+ repertoires had few. Significantly higher mean Gini indices appeared in HIV-infected repertoires, possibly reflecting oligoclonality. Study cohorts differed slightly in age and sex, but this did not explain diversity differences.

This CDR3 is built from 15 residues. With 5 bases clipped from V and 3 bases from J, the junction kept 9 bases outside the gene matches. The source of this sequence is an adult in good health. This chain connects TRBV12-3 or TRBV12-4 to TRBJ1-1, with 7 bases that match TRBD1. Material: blood. The CDR3 protein is CASSPSTGLDTEAFF. The DNA of the CDR3 is TGTGCCAGCAGTCCCTCGACAGGGTTGGACACTGAAGCTTTCTTT.